The present T cell receptor beta chain was sequenced within a study of T cell responses to AZD1222 COVID-19 vaccine. Generated by immunoSEQ multiplex PCR, the TCRdb table keeps only in-frame clones and is missing some. The data contain 100,000 to 150,000 clones, 85% to 90% of them seen just once; the ten biggest clones take up about 27%. The junction had 12 bases not matched to a gene; V was cut back by 5 bases and J by 8 bases. The germline V gene has CDR1 MNHEY and CDR2 SVGAGI. The CDR3 contains 15 residues. This clonotype originated in an adult in good health. Specimen: peripheral blood, collected on day 0 of AZD1222 vaccination. V is TRBV6-5 and J is TRBJ1-2; 9 nucleotides line up with TRBD1. The CDR3: CASSREQGAGGGYTF. In DNA, the CDR3 is TGTGCCAGCAGTAGGGAACAGGGGGCAGGTGGGGGCTACACCTTC.